This TCR beta chain was recorded in a study of T-cell reconstitution after alpha-beta-depleted transplantation in children. The TCRbeta library was prepared with unique molecular identifiers. TCRdb passed the PCR reads through MiXCR, listing each CDR3 protein once. The sample has around 960,000 distinct CDR3 sequences, 25% to 35% seen once. The input for sequencing was PBMCs, mostly from graft donor cells, taken 360 days after TCRalphabeta/CD19-depleted stem cell transplant. The source is a boy less than two years old who had a stem cell transplant for SCID, so the T cells may come from the graft donor.

CDR3 in amino acids: CASSFRSAVRETQYF. CDR3 coding DNA: TGCGCCAGCAGCTTCCGATCGGCGGTCCGGGAGACCCAGTACTTC. This chain joins TRBV5-1 and TRBJ2-5; D gene unclear. The CDR3 runs 15 residues. Trimming stripped 2 bases from V and 5 bases from J, with 16 bases between. From germline, CDR1 is SGHRS and CDR2 YFSETQ.